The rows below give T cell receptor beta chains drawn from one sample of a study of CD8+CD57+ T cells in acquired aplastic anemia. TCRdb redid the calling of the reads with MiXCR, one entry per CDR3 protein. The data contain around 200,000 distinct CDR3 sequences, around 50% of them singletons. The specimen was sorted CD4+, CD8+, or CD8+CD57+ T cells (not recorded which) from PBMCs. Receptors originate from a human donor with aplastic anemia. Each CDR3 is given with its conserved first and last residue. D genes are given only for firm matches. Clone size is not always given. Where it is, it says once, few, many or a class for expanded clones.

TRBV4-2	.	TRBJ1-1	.	CASSQAGGNTEAFF
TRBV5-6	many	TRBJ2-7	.	CASSLITGGFDEQYF
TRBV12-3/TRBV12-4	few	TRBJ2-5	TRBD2	CASSNTGTSGTMETQYF
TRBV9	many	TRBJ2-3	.	CASSVQGGADTQYF
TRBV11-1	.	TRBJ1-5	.	CAISYSMRSGTSNQPQHF
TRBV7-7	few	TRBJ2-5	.	CASSLVAAGETQYF
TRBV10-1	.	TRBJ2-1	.	CASSNVGREVEQFF
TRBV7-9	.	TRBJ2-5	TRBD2	CASGEGWGVQETQYF
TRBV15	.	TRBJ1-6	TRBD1	CATSSGQGENSPLHF
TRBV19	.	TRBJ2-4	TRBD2	CASRPESGGLVKNIQYF
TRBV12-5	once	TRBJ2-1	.	CASGLRASWGNEQFF
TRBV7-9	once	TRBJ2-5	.	CASSLGPETQYF